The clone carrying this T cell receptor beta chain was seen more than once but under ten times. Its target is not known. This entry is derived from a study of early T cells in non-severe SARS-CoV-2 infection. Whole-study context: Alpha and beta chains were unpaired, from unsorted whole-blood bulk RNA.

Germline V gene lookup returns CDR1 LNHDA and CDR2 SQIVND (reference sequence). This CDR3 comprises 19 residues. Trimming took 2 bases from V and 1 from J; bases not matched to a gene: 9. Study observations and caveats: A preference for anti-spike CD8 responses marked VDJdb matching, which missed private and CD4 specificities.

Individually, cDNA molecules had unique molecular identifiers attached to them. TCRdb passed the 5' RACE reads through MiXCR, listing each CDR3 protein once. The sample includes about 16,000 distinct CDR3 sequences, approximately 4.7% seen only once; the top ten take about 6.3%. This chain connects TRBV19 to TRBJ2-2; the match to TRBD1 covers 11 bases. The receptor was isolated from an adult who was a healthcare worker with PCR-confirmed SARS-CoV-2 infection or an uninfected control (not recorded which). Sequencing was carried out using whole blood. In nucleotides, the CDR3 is TGTGCCAGTAGTATAAGGACAGGGGGCTGGACTATGAACACCGGGGAGCTGTTTTTT. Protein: CASSIRTGGWTMNTGELFF.